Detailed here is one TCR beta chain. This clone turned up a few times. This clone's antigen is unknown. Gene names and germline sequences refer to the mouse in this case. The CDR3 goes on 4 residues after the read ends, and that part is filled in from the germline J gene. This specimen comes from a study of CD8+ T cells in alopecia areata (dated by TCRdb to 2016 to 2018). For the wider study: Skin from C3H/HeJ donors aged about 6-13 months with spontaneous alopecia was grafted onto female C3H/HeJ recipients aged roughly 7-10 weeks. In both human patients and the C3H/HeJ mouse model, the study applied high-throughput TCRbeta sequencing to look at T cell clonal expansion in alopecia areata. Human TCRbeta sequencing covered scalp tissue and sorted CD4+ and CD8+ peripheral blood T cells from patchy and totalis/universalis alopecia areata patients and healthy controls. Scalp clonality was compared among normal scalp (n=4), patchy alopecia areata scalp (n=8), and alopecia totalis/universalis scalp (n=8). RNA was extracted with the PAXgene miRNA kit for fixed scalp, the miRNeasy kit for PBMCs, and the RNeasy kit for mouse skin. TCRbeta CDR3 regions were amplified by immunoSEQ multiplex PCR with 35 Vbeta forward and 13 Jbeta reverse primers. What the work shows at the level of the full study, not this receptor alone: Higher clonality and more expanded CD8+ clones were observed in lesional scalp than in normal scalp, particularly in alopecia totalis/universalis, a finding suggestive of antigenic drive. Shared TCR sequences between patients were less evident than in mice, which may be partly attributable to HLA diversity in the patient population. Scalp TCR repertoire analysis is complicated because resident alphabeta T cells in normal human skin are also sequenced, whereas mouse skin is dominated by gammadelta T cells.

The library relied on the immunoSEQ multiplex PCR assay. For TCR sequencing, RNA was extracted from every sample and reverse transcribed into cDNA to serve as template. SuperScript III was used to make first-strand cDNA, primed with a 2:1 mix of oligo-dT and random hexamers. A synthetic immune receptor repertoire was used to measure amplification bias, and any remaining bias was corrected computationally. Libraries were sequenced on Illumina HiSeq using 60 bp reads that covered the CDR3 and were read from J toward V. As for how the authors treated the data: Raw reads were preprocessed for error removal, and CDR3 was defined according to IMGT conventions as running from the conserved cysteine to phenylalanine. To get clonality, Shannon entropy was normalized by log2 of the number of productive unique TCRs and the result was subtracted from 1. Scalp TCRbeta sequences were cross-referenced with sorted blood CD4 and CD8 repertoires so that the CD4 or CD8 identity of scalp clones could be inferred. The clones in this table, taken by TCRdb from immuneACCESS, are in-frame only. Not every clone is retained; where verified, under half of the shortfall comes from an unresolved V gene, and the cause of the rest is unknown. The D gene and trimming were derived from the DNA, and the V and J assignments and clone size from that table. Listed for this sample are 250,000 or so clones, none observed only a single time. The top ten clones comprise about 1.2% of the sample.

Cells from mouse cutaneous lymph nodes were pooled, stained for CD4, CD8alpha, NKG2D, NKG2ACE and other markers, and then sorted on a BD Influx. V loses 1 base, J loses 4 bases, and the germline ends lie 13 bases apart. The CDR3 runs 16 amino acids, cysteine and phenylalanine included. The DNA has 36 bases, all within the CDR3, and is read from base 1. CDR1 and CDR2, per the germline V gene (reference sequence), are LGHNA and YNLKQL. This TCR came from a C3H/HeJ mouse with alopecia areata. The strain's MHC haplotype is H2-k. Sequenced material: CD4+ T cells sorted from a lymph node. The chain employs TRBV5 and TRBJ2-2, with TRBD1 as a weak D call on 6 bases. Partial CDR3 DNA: TGTGCCAGCAGCCAAGGTCCAGGGGAAGGCACCGGG. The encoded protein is CASSQGPGEGTG. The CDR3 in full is CASSQGPGEGTGQLYF.